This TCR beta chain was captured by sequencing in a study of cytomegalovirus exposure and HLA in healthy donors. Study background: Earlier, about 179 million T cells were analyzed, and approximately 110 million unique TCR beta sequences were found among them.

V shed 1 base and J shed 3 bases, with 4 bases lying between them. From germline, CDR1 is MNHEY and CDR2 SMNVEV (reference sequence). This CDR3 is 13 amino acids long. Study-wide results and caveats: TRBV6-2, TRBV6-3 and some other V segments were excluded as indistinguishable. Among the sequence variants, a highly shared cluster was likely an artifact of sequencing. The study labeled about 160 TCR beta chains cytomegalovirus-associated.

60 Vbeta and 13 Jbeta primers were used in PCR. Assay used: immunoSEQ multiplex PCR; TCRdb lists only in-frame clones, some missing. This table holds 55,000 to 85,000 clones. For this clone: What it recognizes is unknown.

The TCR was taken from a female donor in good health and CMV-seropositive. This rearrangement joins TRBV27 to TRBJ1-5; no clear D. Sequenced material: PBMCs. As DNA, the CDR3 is TGTGCCAGCAGTTTATTCTTCAATCAGCCCCAGCATTTT. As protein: CASSLFFNQPQHF.